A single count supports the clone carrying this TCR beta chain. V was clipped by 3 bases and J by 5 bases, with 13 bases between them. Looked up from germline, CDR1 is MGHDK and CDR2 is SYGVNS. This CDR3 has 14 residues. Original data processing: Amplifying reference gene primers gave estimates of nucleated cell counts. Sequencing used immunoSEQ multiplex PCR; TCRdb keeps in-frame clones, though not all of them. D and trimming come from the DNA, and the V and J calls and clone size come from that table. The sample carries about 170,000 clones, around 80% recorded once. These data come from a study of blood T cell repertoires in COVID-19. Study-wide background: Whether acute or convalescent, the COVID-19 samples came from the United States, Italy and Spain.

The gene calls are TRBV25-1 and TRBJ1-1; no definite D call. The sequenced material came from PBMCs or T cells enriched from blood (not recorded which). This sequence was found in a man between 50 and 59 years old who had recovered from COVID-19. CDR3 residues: CASSDGGYFTEAFF. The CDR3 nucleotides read TGTGCCAGCAGTGATGGAGGGTATTTTACTGAAGCTTTCTTT. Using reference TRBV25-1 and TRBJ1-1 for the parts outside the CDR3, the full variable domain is EADIYQTPRYLVIGTGKKITLECSQTMGHDKMYWYQQDPGMELHLIHYSYGVNSTEKGDLSSESTVSRIRTEHFPLTLESARPSHTSQYLCASSDGGYFTEAFFGQGTRLTVV.